The clone carrying this TCR beta chain appeared a few times. These data come from a study of blood T cell repertoires in COVID-19. Study-level information: COVID-19 samples from acute and convalescent phases originated in the United States, Italy and Spain. T cells, B-cell-depleted T cells, or PBMCs provided the cDNA or gDNA that served as material.

Original processing methods: Amplifying reference gene primers gave estimates of nucleated cell counts. Measured with immunoSEQ multiplex PCR; TCRdb has only the in-frame clones, and not every one. V and J calls and clone size are as listed in that table; D and trimming were resolved from the DNA. This table has 29,000 or so clones, 68% appearing once. This CDR3 contains 16 residues. Looked up from germline, CDR1 is SGHAT and CDR2 is FQDESV (reference sequence). V lost 5 bases and J 0 bases, leaving 15 bases between the germline ends. The sample comprised peripheral blood. The source of this sequence is a human donor in a cohort sampled during active COVID-19. The chain recombines TRBV11-1 with TRBJ2-3; maybe TRBD2 (6 bases). CDR3 loop: CASSIFGRGSTDTQYF. CDR3 nucleotide sequence: TGTGCCAGCAGCATATTCGGGCGGGGAAGCACAGATACGCAGTATTTT. The full variable domain, rest sourced from reference TRBV11-1 and TRBJ2-3, is EAEVAQSPRYKITEKSQAVAFWCDPISGHATLYWYRQILGQGPELLVQFQDESVVDDSQLPKDRFSAERLKGVDSTLKIQPAELGDSAMYLCASSIFGRGSTDTQYFGPGTRLTVL.